These 11 T cell receptor beta chains originate from one sample sequenced in a study of blood T cells in healthy people across ages (dated by TCRdb to the mid-2010s). Library prep was done by 5' RACE. The instrument given in TCRdb is Illumina HiSeq 2500. The second PCR ran for roughly 6 to 11 cycles and used a J-beta primer mix along with a sample-barcoded 5' primer. TCRdb cleaned the public reads at Q25 with fastp, built clones with MiXCR and kept in-frame beta chains. Each CDR3 protein appears once, grouped with its most common genes and DNA. This sample holds approximately 760,000 distinct CDR3 sequences; around 25% were observed only once. The top ten hold 9.4% of the sample. A further study also used this sample, focusing on T cells of mothers and their children.

Material: blood. The receptors here all came from a boy between 10 and 17 years old in good health.

The rearrangement links TRBV24-1 to TRBJ2-5; 9 bases are shared with TRBD1. The CDR3 extends over 14 amino acids. CDR1 is KGHDR and CDR2 is SFDVKD in the germline V gene. Germline trimming cut 4 bases from V and 7 bases from J; bases unmatched to any gene: 6. CDR3 in amino acids: CATSDPGTGWTQYF. The DNA for the CDR3 is TGTGCCACCAGTGACCCCGGGACAGGGTGGACCCAGTACTTC.

This clonotype was observed a few times. The gene calls are TRBV4-1 and TRBJ1-4; possibly TRBD1 for D (5 bases). Between the trimmed V and J ends, which lost 1 base and 7 bases, there was a span of 16 bases. Germline CDR1 MGHRA, CDR2 YSYEKL. This CDR3 contains 16 residues. The CDR3 loop reads CASSQVPQGGAEKLFF. The CDR3 DNA sequence: TGCGCCAGCAGCCAAGTACCCCAGGGCGGAGCTGAAAAACTGTTTTTT.

J is TRBJ1-1 and V is TRBV2, with unresolved D. The CDR3 length is 13 residues. V lost 2 bases, J lost 4 bases, and 8 bases lay in between. Germline V gives CDR1 SNHLY, CDR2 FYNNEI. As DNA, the CDR3 is TGTGCCAGCAGTGAACAGCCGATCACTGAAGCTTTCTTT. This gives the protein CASSEQPITEAFF.

The J gene is TRBJ2-4, the V gene TRBV12-3 or TRBV12-4; 11 bases are a match to TRBD2. This CDR3 has 14 residues. V was clipped by 6 bases and J by 6 bases; unmatched bases: 4. The CDR3 loop reads CASSPTSGGNIQYF. The CDR3 DNA reads TGTGCCAGCAGCCCCACTAGCGGGGGAAACATTCAGTACTTC.

The chain links TRBV7-2 to TRBJ2-7, with a tentative D call TRBD1 (6 bases). The DNA matches TRBJ2-5 better at its end, which makes the J call doubtful. The germline CDR1 and CDR2 sequences are SGHTA and FQGNSA. The CDR3 totals 17 residues. CDR3 in amino acids: CASSFEQGYPPQETQYF. As DNA, the CDR3 is TGTGCCAGCAGCTTCGAGCAGGGGTATCCTCCTCAAGAGACCCAGTACTTC.

The sample holds a few counts of this clonotype. This chain connects TRBV4-2 to TRBJ1-1, with a tentative D call TRBD1 (5 bases). The CDR3 is made up of 15 amino acids. Trimming removed 0 bases from V and 4 bases from J, with 12 bases in between. The V gene's germline CDR1 is LGHNA and CDR2 YNFKEQ. CDR3 sequence: CASSQEVVGVTEAFF. In DNA form, the CDR3 reads TGTGCCAGCAGCCAAGAGGTAGTGGGGGTCACTGAAGCTTTCTTT.

The chain combines TRBV6-1 with TRBJ1-1; D unresolved. Germline CDR1 MNHNS, CDR2 SASEGT. CDR3 size: 15 residues. The germline V and J ends were trimmed by 2 bases and 0 bases, with 10 bases remaining between them. DNA of the CDR3: TGTGCCAGCAGTGAACCCCACGACCTGAACACTGAAGCTTTCTTT. Translating it yields CASSEPHDLNTEAFF.

This chain connects TRBV29-1 to TRBJ1-6, with D maybe TRBD1 (6 bases). V was cut by 7 bases and J by 10 bases, with 26 bases left in between. The CDR3 length is 16 residues. Per the germline V gene, CDR1 is SQVTM and CDR2 is ANQGSEA. The CDR3 loop is CSAQFRGSGLVSPLHF. The DNA of the CDR3 is TGCAGCGCTCAATTCAGGGGCTCGGGTTTGGTATCACCCCTCCACTTT.

The chain employs TRBV2 and TRBJ1-6, with no clear D. Trimming took off 11 bases at V and 9 bases at J, with 17 bases between the two ends. The CDR3 contains 13 residues. Germline V gene sequence: CDR1 SNHLY, CDR2 FYNNEI. The CDR3 loop reads CAGGPSMVSPLHF. As DNA, the CDR3 is TGTGCCGGAGGACCGTCCATGGTTTCACCCCTCCACTTT.

The chain recombines TRBV7-2 with TRBJ2-5, with D perhaps given as TRBD1 or TRBD2 (5 bases each). Trimming cost V 5 bases and J 4 bases, with 14 bases left between them. Germline CDR1 SGHTA, CDR2 FQGNSA. The CDR3 length is 14 residues. The DNA of the CDR3 is TGTGCCAGCAGCATTACTGTGGGGGTAGAGACCCAGTACTTC. Translating it yields CASSITVGVETQYF.

The rearrangement links TRBV28 to TRBJ2-1; TRBD2 might be the D (7 bases). Judging by the DNA end, TRBJ2-7 fits better; the J call may be wrong. The CDR3 is 14 residues long. Germline-derived CDR1 and CDR2 are MDHEN and SYDVKM. CDR3 coding DNA: TGTGCCAGCCAGGGAGGGGGACTCTCCTACGAGCAGTACTTC. It translates to CASQGGGLSYEQYF.